Reported below is one T cell receptor (beta chain). The repertoire was sequenced with immunoSEQ multiplex PCR; TCRdb's copy has only in-frame clones and lacks some. This table has about 87,000 clones, 90% to 95% appearing once. The record originates from a study of T cell changes during pregnancy in multiple sclerosis. With V trimmed by 2 bases and J by 2 bases, 5 bases remained unmatched. Germline-derived CDR1 and CDR2 are SNHLY and FYNNEI. This CDR3 is built from 15 residues. This sequence joins TRBV2 and TRBJ2-7, with 8 bases lining up with TRBD1. This TCR derives from a female donor in good health, enrolled as a control in a pregnancy study. Sequencing was performed on peripheral blood, taken in the third trimester of pregnancy. The CDR3 bases are TGTGCCAGCAGTGAATGGGCGGACAGGGCCTACGAGCAGTACTTC. The encoded protein is CASSEWADRAYEQYF.